This T cell receptor beta chain derives from a study of cytomegalovirus exposure and HLA in healthy donors. The study ran its PCR with 60 Vbeta and 13 Jbeta primers. In the study's own analysis: Roughly 10 million shared chains were among the about 80 million unique TCR beta chains that a later analysis counted. Sequencing was performed with immunoSEQ multiplex PCR; in TCRdb, only in-frame clones are kept and a portion is missing. The D gene and trimming were derived from the DNA, and the V and J assignments and clone size from that table. The sample has around 150,000 clones, over 70% seen once. V lost 5 bases, J lost 0 bases, and 6 bases stayed unmatched. CDR1 is MNHNY and CDR2 is SVGAGI in the germline V gene (reference sequence). The CDR3 has 16 amino acids.

This receptor was taken from a man in his thirties or forties in good health and CMV-seropositive. The rearrangement joins TRBV6-6 to TRBJ1-5, with 8 bases lining up with TRBD1. Sequenced material: PBMCs. Written as DNA, the CDR3 is TGTGCCAGCAGTCTCGGACAGGGTAATAGCAATCAGCCCCAGCATTTT. Its translation is CASSLGQGNSNQPQHF.